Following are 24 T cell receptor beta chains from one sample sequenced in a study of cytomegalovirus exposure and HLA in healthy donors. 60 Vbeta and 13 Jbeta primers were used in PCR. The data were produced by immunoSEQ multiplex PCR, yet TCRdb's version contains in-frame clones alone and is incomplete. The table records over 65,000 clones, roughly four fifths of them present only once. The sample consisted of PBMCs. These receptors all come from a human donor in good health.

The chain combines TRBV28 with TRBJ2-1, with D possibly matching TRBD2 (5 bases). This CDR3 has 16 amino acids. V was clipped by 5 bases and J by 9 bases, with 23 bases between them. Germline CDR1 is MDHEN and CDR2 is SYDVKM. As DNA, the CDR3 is TGTGCCAGCAGTCTAACCCCGGACTGGTCCGTGGGTGAGCAGTTCTTC. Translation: CASSLTPDWSVGEQFF.

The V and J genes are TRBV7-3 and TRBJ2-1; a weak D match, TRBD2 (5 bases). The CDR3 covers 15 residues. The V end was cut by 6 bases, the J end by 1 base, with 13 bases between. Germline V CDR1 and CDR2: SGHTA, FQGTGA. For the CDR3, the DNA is TGTGCCAGCAGACGGTCGAGCGGTTCCTACAATGAGCAGTTCTTC. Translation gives CASRRSSGSYNEQFF.

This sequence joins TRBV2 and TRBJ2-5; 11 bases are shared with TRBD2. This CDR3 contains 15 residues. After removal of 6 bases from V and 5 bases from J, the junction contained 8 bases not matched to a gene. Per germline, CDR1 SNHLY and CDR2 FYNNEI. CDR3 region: CASSRPSGGWETQYF. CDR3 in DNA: TGTGCCAGCAGCCGCCCTAGCGGGGGGTGGGAGACCCAGTACTTC.

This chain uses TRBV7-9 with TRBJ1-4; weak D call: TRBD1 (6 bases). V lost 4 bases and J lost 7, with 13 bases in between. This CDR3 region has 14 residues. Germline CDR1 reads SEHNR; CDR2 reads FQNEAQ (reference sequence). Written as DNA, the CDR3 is TGTGCCAGCAGCTCTACAGGGAGTGTTGAAAAACTGTTTTTT. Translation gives CASSSTGSVEKLFF.

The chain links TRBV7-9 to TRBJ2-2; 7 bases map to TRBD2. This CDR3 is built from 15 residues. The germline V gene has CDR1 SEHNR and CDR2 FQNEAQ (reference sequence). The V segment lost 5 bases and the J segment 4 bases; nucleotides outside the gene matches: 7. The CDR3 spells CASSPHGGSTGELFF. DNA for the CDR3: TGTGCCAGCAGCCCACACGGGGGGTCCACCGGGGAGCTGTTTTTT.

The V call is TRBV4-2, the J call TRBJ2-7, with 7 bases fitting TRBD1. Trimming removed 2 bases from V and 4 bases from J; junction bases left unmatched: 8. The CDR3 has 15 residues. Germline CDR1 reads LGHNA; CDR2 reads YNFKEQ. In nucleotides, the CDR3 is TGTGCCAGCAGCCAATGGCCGGGACAGCAGTACGAGCAGTACTTC. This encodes CASSQWPGQQYEQYF.

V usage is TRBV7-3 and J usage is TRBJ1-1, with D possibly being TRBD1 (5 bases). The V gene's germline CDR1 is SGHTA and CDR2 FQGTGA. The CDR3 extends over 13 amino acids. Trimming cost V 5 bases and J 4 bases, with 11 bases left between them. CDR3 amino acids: CASSPGVGTEAFF. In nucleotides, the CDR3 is TGTGCCAGCAGCCCGGGGGTAGGCACTGAAGCTTTCTTT.

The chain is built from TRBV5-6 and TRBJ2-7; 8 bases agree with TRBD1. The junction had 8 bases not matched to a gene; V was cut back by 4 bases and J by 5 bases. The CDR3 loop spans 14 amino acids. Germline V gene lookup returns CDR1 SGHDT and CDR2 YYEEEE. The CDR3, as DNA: TGTGCCAGCAGCCCCCGGGCAGGGGGCCACGAGCAGTACTTC. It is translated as CASSPRAGGHEQYF.

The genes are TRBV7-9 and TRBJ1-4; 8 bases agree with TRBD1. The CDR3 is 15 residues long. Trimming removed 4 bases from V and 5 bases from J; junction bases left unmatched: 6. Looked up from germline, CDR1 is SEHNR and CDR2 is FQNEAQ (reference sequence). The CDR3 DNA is TGTGCCAGCAGCTCTGGACAGGGTGGGAATGAAAAACTGTTTTTT. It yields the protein CASSSGQGGNEKLFF. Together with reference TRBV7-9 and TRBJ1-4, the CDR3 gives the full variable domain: DTGVSQNPRHKITKRGQNVTFRCDPISEHNRLYWYRQTLGQGPEFLTYFQNEAQLEKSRLLSDRFSAERPKGSFSTLEIQRTEQGDSAMYLCASSSGQGGNEKLFFGSGTQLSVL.

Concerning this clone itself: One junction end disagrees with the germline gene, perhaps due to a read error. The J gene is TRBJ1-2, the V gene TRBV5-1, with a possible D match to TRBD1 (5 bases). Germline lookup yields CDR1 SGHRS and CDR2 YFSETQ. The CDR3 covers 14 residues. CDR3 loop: CASGKTATNYGYPF. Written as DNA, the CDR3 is TGCGCCAGCGGCAAGACAGCAACTAACTATGGCTACCCCTTC. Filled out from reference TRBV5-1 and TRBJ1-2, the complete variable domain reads KAGVTQTPRYLIKTRGQQVTLSCSPISGHRSVSWYQQTPGQGLQFLFEYFSETQRNKGNFPGRFSGRQFSNSRSEMNVSTLELGDSALYLCASGKTATNYGYPFGSGTRLTVV.

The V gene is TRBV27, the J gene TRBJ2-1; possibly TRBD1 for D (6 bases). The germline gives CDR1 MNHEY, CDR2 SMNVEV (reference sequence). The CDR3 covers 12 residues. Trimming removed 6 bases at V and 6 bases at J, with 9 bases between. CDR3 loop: CASRSGVNEQFF. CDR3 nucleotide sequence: TGTGCCAGCAGATCAGGGGTCAATGAGCAGTTCTTC.

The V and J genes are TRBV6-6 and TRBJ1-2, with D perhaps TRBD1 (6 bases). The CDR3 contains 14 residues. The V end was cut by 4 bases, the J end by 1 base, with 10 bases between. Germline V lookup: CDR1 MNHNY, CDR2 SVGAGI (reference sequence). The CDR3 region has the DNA TGTGCCAGCAGTTTGTTACAGGGTAACTATGGCTACACCTTC. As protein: CASSLLQGNYGYTF.

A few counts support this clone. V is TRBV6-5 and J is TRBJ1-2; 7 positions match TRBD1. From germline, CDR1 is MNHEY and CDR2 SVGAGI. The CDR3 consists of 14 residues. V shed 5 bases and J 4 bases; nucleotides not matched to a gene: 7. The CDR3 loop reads CASSKTGLGYGYTF. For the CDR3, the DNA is TGTGCCAGCAGTAAGACAGGGCTAGGCTATGGCTACACCTTC.

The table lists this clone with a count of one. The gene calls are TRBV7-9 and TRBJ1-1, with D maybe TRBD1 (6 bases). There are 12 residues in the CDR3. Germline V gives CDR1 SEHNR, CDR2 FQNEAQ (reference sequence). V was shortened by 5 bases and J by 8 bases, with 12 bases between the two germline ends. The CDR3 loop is CASSQRGLEAFF. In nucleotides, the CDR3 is TGTGCCAGCAGCCAGCGGGGGCTCGAAGCTTTCTTT.

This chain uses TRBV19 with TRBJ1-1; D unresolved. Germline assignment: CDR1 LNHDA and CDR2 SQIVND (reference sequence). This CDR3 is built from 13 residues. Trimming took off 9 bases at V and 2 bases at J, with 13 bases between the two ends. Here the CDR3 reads CASNQDTNTEAFF. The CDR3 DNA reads TGTGCCAGCAATCAAGACACAAACACTGAAGCTTTCTTT.

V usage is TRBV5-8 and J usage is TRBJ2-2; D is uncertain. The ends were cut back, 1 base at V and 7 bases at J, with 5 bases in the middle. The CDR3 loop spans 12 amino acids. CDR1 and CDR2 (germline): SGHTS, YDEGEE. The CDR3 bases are TGTGCCAGCAGCTTGTCCTTCGGGGAGCTGTTTTTT. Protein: CASSLSFGELFF.

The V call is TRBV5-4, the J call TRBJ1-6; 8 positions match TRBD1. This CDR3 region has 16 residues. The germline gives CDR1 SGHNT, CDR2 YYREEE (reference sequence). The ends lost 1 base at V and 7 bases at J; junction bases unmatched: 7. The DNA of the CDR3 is TGTGCCAGCAGCTTGCGAGACAGGGGCAGGAATTCACCCCTCCACTTT. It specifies CASSLRDRGRNSPLHF.

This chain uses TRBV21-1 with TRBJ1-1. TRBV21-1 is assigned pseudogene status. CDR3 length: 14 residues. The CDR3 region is CASSKVPRNTEAFF. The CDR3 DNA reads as TGTGCCAGCAGCAAAGTCCCCCGGAACACTGAAGCTTTCTTT.

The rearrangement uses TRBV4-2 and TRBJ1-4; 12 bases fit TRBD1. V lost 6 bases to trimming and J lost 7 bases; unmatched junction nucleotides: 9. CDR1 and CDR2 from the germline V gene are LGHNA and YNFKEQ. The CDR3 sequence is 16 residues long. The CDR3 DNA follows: TGTGCCAGCAGACACCCGCCGGGACAGGGGGCTGAAAAACTGTTTTTT. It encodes CASRHPPGQGAEKLFF.

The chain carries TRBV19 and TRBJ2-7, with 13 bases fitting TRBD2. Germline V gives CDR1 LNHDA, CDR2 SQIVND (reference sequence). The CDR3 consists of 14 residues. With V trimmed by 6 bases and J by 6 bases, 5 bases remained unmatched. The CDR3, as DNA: TGTGCCAGTAGACTAGCGGGGGGGCAGGGCGAGCAGTACTTC. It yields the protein CASRLAGGQGEQYF.

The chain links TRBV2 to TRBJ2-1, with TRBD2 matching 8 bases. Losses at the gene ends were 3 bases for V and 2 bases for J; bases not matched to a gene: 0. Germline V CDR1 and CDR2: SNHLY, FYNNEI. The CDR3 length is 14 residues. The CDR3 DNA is TGTGCCAGCAGTGATAGCGGGGCCTACAATGAGCAGTTCTTC. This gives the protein CASSDSGAYNEQFF.

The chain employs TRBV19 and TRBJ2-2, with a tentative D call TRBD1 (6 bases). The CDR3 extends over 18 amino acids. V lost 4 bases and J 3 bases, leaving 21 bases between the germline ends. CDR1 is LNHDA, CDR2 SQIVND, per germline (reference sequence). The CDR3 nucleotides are TGTGCCAGTAGTAACATAGGCGGCTCGGACAGATACACCGGGGAGCTGTTTTTT. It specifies CASSNIGGSDRYTGELFF.

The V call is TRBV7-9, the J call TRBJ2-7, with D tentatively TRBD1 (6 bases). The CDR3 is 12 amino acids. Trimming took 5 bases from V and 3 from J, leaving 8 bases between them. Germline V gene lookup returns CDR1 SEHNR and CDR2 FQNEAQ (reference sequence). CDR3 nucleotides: TGTGCCAGCAGCGGGGACAACTACGAGCAGTACTTC. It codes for CASSGDNYEQYF.

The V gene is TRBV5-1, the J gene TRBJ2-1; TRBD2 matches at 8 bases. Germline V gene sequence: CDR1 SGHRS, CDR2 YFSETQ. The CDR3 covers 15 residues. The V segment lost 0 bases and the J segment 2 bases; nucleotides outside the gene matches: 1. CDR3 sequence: CASSLAAGAYNEQFF. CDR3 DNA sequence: TGCGCCAGCAGCTTGGCAGCGGGGGCCTACAATGAGCAGTTCTTC.